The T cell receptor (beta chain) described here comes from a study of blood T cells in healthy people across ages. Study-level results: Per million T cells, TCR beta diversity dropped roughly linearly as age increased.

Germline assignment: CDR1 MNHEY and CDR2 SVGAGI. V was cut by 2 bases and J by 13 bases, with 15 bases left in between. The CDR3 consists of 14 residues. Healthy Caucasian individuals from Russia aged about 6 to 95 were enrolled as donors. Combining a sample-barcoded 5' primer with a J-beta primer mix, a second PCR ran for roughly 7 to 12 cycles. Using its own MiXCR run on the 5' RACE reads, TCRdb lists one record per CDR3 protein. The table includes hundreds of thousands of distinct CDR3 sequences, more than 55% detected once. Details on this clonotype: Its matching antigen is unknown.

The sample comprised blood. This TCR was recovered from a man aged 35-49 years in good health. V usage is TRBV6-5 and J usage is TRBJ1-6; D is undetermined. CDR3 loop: CASSYTTGLEPLHF. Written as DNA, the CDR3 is TGTGCCAGCAGTTACACAACCGGGCTCGAGCCCCTCCACTTT.